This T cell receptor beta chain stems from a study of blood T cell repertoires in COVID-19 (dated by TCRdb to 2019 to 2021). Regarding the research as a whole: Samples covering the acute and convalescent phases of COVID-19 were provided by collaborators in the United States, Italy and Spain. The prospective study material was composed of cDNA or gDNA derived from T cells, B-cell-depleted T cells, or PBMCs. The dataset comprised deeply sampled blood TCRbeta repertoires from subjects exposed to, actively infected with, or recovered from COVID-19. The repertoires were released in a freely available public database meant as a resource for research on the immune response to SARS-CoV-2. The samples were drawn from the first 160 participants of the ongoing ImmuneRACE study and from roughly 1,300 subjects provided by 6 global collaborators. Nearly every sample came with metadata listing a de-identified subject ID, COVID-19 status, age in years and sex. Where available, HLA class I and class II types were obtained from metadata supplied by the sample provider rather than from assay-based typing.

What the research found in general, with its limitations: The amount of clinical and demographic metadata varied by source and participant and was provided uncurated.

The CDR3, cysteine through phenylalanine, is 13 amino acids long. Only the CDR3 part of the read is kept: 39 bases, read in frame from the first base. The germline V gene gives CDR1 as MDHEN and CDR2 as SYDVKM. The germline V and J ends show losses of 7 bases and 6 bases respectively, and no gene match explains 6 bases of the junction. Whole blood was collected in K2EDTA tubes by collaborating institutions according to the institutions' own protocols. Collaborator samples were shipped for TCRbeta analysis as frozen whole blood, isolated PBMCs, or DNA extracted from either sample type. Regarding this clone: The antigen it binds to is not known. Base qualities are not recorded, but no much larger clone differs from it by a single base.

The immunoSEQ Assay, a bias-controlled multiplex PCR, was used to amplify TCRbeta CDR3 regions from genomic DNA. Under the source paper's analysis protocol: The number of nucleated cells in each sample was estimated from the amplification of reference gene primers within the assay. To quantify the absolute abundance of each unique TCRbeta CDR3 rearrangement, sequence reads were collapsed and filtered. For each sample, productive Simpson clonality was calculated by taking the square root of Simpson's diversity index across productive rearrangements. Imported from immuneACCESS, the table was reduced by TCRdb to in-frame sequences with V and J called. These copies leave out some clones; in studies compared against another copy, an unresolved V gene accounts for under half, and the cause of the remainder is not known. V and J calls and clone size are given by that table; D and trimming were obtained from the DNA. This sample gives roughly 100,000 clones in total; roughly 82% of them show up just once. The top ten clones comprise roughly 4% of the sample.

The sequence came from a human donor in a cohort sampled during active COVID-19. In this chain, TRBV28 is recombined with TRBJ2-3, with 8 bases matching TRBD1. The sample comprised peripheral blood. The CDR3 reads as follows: CASTTGGTDTQYF. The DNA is TGTGCCAGCACCACAGGGGGTACCGATACGCAGTATTTT.